This T cell receptor (beta chain) was recorded in a study of cytomegalovirus exposure and HLA in healthy donors. Study-level information: Tens of millions of unique TCRs from HLA-typed donors were held in an early data release. General study points: An Asian-associated ancestry cluster reportedly showed fewer N-insertions than the approximately 600-donor mean in a later analysis. The later analysis indicated that the majority of CMV-associated TCR beta chains appeared HLA-restricted.

Participants comprised healthy donors of bone marrow. This clone was recorded a few times. As yet, its antigen is unknown. Primers: 60 Vbeta forward and 13 Jbeta reverse. The assay was immunoSEQ multiplex PCR, and TCRdb's table has in-frame clones only and misses some. This table holds 200,000 to 250,000 clones, approximately 82% found once. The CDR3 is 15 amino acids. Trimming left V 2 bases short and J 1 base short, with 9 bases between. Germline V gives CDR1 SGHKS, CDR2 YYEKEE (reference sequence). The origin of this receptor is a woman aged 45 to 65 in good health and CMV-seropositive. Sequenced: PBMCs. V is TRBV5-5 and J is TRBJ1-4; unclear D gene. CDR3 sequence reads: CASSFQILTNEKLFF. The DNA for the CDR3 is TGTGCCAGCAGCTTTCAGATTCTAACTAATGAAAAACTGTTTTTT.